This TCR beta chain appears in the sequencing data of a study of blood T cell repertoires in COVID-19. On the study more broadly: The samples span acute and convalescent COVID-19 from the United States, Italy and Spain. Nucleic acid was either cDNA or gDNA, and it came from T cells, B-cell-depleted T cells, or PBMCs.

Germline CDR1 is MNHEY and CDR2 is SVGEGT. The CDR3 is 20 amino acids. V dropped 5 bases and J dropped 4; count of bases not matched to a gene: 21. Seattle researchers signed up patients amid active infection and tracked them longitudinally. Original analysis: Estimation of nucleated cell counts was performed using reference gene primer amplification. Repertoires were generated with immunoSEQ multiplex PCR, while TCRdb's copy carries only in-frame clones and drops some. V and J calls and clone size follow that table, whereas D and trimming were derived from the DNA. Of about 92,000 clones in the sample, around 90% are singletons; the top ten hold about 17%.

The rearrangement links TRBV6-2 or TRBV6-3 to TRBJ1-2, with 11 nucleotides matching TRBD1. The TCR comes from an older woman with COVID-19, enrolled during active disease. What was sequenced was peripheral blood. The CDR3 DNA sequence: TGTGCCAGCAGTACTCGTAACCTCCTCGGACAGGGGGCCTCACTCTATGGCTACACCTTC. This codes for CASSTRNLLGQGASLYGYTF.